The 32 T cell receptor beta chains listed next were all sequenced from one sample in a study of OX40 agonist ivuxolimab in advanced cancers. This table comes from immunoSEQ multiplex PCR, and its TCRdb copy is limited to in-frame clones, with some not included. The sample has around 26,000 clones, 60% to 85% seen once. This specimen was CD4+ or CD8+ T cells sorted from blood, taken in a trial of the OX40 agonist ivuxolimab. The receptor set was obtained from an adult with an advanced solid tumor such as melanoma, head and neck, liver or kidney cancer.

The V and J genes are TRBV6-4 and TRBJ1-6; D remains ambiguous. Trimming took 8 bases from V and 5 from J, leaving 10 bases between them. From germline, CDR1 is MRHNA and CDR2 SNTAGT. This CDR3 comprises 13 residues. The CDR3 spells CASSKTNNSPLHF. CDR3 sequence (DNA): TGTGCCAGCTCAAAAACCAATAATTCACCCCTCCACTTT.

The V and J genes are TRBV5-4 and TRBJ2-7, with 7 bases lining up with TRBD1. Germline CDR1 reads SGHNT; CDR2 reads YYREEE (reference sequence). V was clipped by 2 bases and J by 3 bases; unmatched bases: 8. The CDR3 loop spans 15 amino acids. The CDR3 DNA sequence: TGTGCCAGCAGCTTCTACGACAGGGACAACTACGAGCAGTACTTC. Amino acid sequence: CASSFYDRDNYEQYF.

This clone has only one observation. CDR3 nucleotides: TGCAGCGTTTATTTCCGGGACACCCCGAACTATGGCTACACCTTC. It codes for CSVYFRDTPNYGYTF. This chain links TRBV29-1 with TRBJ1-2, with a possible D match to TRBD1 (6 bases). The CDR3 extends over 15 amino acids. Germline values: CDR1 SQVTM, CDR2 ANQGSEA. V lost 5 bases to trimming and J lost 2 bases, with 18 bases between them.

The chain employs TRBV29-1 and TRBJ2-1; D not resolved. Between the trimmed V and J ends, which lost 5 bases and 0 bases, there was a span of 8 bases. This CDR3 has 13 amino acids. Germline lookup yields CDR1 SQVTM and CDR2 ANQGSEA. The CDR3, as DNA: TGCAGCGTTAGGACGGCCTCCTACAATGAGCAGTTCTTC. This translates into CSVRTASYNEQFF.

V is TRBV2 and J is TRBJ2-7, with a tentative D call TRBD1 (6 bases). This CDR3 is built from 12 residues. V was shortened by 6 bases and J by 7 bases, with 13 bases between the two germline ends. Germline CDR1 and CDR2: SNHLY and FYNNEI. The CDR3 DNA reads TGTGCCAGCAGGGACAGTAAAAGAGAGCAGTACTTC. Amino acid sequence: CASRDSKREQYF.

This clone came up a few times. The CDR3 DNA sequence: TGTGCCAGCTCACCAAAGACCCTGGCAGGGGTAGCCAAAAACATTCAGTACTTC. Translating gives CASSPKTLAGVAKNIQYF. V and J are TRBV18 and TRBJ2-4; tentatively, D is TRBD1 (6 bases). There are 18 residues in the CDR3. CDR1 is KGHSH, CDR2 LQKENI, per germline. Trimming stripped 2 bases from V and 0 bases from J, with 17 bases between.

This sequence joins TRBV10-3 and TRBJ1-2, with 9 nucleotides matching TRBD1. This CDR3 contains 15 residues. CDR1 and CDR2 (germline): ENHRY, SYGVKD. V trimming: 0 bases; J trimming: 7 bases; junction bases outside the gene matches: 6. CDR3 region: CAISESGTGFGGYTF. The DNA for the CDR3 is TGTGCCATCAGTGAGTCGGGGACAGGGTTTGGTGGCTACACCTTC.

V gene TRBV16 combines with J gene TRBJ2-5; 7 nucleotides match TRBD2. Germline CDR1 and CDR2: KGHSY and FQNENV. The CDR3 is made up of 15 amino acids. V dropped 0 bases and J dropped 1; count of bases not matched to a gene: 2. CDR3 sequence: CASSQSRTSQETQYF. The CDR3 DNA follows: TGTGCCAGCAGCCAATCCCGGACTAGCCAAGAGACCCAGTACTTC.

The chain joins TRBV6-6 to TRBJ1-4; 8 bases are a match to TRBD1. After removal of 6 bases from V and 6 bases from J, the junction contained 3 bases not matched to a gene. Germline V gene lookup returns CDR1 MNHNY and CDR2 SVGAGI (reference sequence). The CDR3 spans 13 residues. The CDR3 loop reads CASRQGGDEKLFF. The CDR3 DNA reads as TGTGCCAGCAGACAGGGGGGGGATGAAAAACTGTTTTTT.

The CDR3, as DNA: TGTGCCAGCAGCCTCCCGGGACAGGGGGAAGATACGCAGTATTTT. It translates to CASSLPGQGEDTQYF. The rearrangement uses TRBV5-6 and TRBJ2-3; 11 nucleotides line up with TRBD1. There are 15 residues in the CDR3. In germline, CDR1 is SGHDT, CDR2 YYEEEE. V lost 4 bases and J lost 5; bases outside the gene matches: 6.

This clone appeared a few times. The chain employs TRBV10-1 and TRBJ2-3, with TRBD1 matching over 7 bases. Germline CDR1 and CDR2: WNHNN and SYGVQD (reference sequence). V lost 2 bases to trimming and J lost 2 bases; unmatched junction nucleotides: 10. The CDR3 runs 17 residues. Written as DNA, the CDR3 is TGCGCCAGCAGTGAGACCTGGGGGACAGCCGTCACAGATACGCAGTATTTT. It encodes CASSETWGTAVTDTQYF.

This clone is large (0.1 to 1%) in the sample. The V and J genes are TRBV7-9 and TRBJ1-1; D gene unclear. Germline V gives CDR1 SEHNR, CDR2 FQNEAQ (reference sequence). The CDR3 is made up of 13 amino acids. The V end was cut by 5 bases, the J end by 4 bases, with 11 bases between. CDR3 bases: TGTGCCAGCAGCCCGACCGTGGGCACTGAAGCTTTCTTT. Translation gives CASSPTVGTEAFF.

The J gene is TRBJ1-3, the V gene TRBV15; D gene uncertain. Trimming left V 0 bases short and J 8 bases short, with 5 bases between. Germline-derived CDR1 and CDR2 are LNHNV and YYDKDF (reference sequence). This CDR3 spans 12 amino acids. In DNA form, the CDR3 reads TGTGCCACCAGCAGAGATTGGGACACCATATATTTT. Translating gives CATSRDWDTIYF. The full variable domain, completed using reference TRBV15 and TRBJ1-3, is DAMVIQNPRYQVTQFGKPVTLSCSQTLNHNVMYWYQQKSSQAPKLLFHYYDKDFNNEADTPDNFQSRRPNTSFCFLDIRSPGLGDTAMYLCATSRDWDTIYFGEGSWLTVV.

The chain has TRBV19 and TRBJ1-4; D is perhaps TRBD1 (5 bases). The V end lost 4 bases, the J end lost 4 bases, and 10 bases lay between the germline ends. CDR3 length: 14 residues. In germline, CDR1 is LNHDA, CDR2 SQIVND (reference sequence). This CDR3 is CASSTGRINEKLFF. CDR3 nucleotides: TGTGCCAGTAGTACGGGACGGATTAATGAAAAACTGTTTTTT.

The chain couples TRBV10-3 to TRBJ1-1; TRBD1 might be the D (5 bases). The germline V and J ends were trimmed by 8 bases and 0 bases, with 13 bases remaining between them. Germline V gives CDR1 ENHRY, CDR2 SYGVKD. This CDR3 has 14 amino acids. CDR3 residues: CAIRAGILNTEAFF. CDR3 coding DNA: TGTGCCATCCGAGCAGGGATCCTGAACACTGAAGCTTTCTTT.

The chain employs TRBV6-1 and TRBJ2-1, with TRBD2 identical over 7 bases. This CDR3 contains 15 residues. Per the germline V gene, CDR1 is MNHNS and CDR2 is SASEGT. V gave up 0 bases and J gave up 10 bases; unmatched junction bases: 9. In DNA form, the CDR3 reads TGTGCCAGCAGTGAAGCGTCTAGCGGACAAGGGGAGCAGTTCTTC. Translating it yields CASSEASSGQGEQFF.

The chain has TRBV18 and TRBJ2-7, with 11 bases fitting TRBD1. The CDR3 is made up of 13 amino acids. V dropped 6 bases and J dropped 7; count of bases not matched to a gene: 5. The germline V gene encodes CDR1 KGHSH and CDR2 LQKENI. The CDR3 sequence is CASSPGQGGEQYF. CDR3 sequence (DNA): TGTGCCAGCTCTCCGGGACAGGGGGGGGAGCAGTACTTC. The whole variable domain, remainder taken from reference TRBV18 and TRBJ2-7, is NAGVMQNPRHLVRRRGQEARLRCSPMKGHSHVYWYRQLPEEGLKFMVYLQKENIIDESGMPKERFSAEFPKEGPSILRIQQVVRGDSAAYFCASSPGQGGEQYFGPGTRLTVT.

This clone was detected a few times. The chain employs TRBV28 and TRBJ1-1, with a weak D call TRBD1 (6 bases). CDR1 and CDR2 (germline): MDHEN, SYDVKM. V lost 3 bases to trimming and J lost 5 bases, with 13 bases between them. This CDR3 is 14 amino acids long. Here the CDR3 reads CASSFSRRGTEAFF. The DNA of the CDR3 is TGTGCCAGCAGTTTCTCCCGCAGGGGTACTGAAGCTTTCTTT.

This clone has just a few counts. The chain has TRBV29-1 and TRBJ1-5, with TRBD1 matching over 8 bases. Unmatched junction bases numbered 12, after V lost 4 bases and J lost 7 bases. CDR1 and CDR2 from the germline V gene are SQVTM and ANQGSEA. The CDR3 extends over 15 amino acids. The CDR3 nucleotides read TGCAGCGTTGTGTTAGGACAGGGAATTTCCCAGCCCCAGCATTTT. Translating it yields CSVVLGQGISQPQHF.

The V gene is TRBV28, the J gene TRBJ1-5; TRBD1 is a possible D gene (5 bases). Trimming took off 5 bases at V and 5 bases at J, with 16 bases between the two ends. This CDR3 is 15 amino acids long. Germline assignment: CDR1 MDHEN and CDR2 SYDVKM. CDR3 amino acids: CASSIRQTTYQPQHF. The CDR3 DNA follows: TGTGCCAGCAGTATAAGACAGACTACCTATCAGCCCCAGCATTTT.

The CDR3: CASSPGPDYEQYF. CDR3 sequence (DNA): TGTGCCAGCAGCCCCGGGCCTGACTACGAGCAGTACTTC. This chain connects TRBV9 to TRBJ2-7; D gene ambiguous. Germline CDR1 reads SGDLS; CDR2 reads YYNGEE. Trimming shortened V by 4 bases and J by 3 bases, and 11 bases separated the two germline ends. This CDR3 is 13 amino acids long.

This clone was detected a few times. The rearrangement joins TRBV6-5 to TRBJ2-7, with TRBD1 matching over 8 bases. Per germline, CDR1 MNHEY and CDR2 SVGAGI. V dropped 4 bases and J dropped 3; count of bases not matched to a gene: 5. The CDR3 length is 14 residues. The CDR3 protein is CASSSGQVGYEQYF. DNA of the CDR3: TGTGCCAGCAGTTCGGGACAGGTCGGCTACGAGCAGTACTTC.

The chain has TRBV28 and TRBJ2-7; D is perhaps TRBD2 (5 bases). The CDR3 contains 13 residues. The germline V gene encodes CDR1 MDHEN and CDR2 SYDVKM. Trimming cost V 6 bases and J 4 bases, with 13 bases left between them. Here the CDR3 reads CASSPAGSYEQYF. Here the CDR3 DNA reads TGTGCCAGCAGCCCCGCGGGCAGTTACGAGCAGTACTTC.

This chain joins TRBV29-1 and TRBJ1-5; D is ambiguous. Trimming removed 4 bases at V and 10 bases at J, with 17 bases between. The CDR3 sequence is 13 residues long. Per the germline V gene, CDR1 is SQVTM and CDR2 is ANQGSEA. CDR3 sequence reads: CSVGLSGLSPQHF. The CDR3 DNA sequence: TGCAGCGTTGGCCTGAGCGGTTTGAGCCCCCAGCATTTT.

The CDR3 reads CASSVGANLNTEAFF. Here the CDR3 DNA reads TGTGCCAGCAGCGTGGGGGCTAACTTGAACACTGAAGCTTTCTTT. The chain joins TRBV9 to TRBJ1-1, with D maybe TRBD1 (6 bases). V dropped 2 bases and J dropped 0 bases, with 11 bases sitting between them. This CDR3 is built from 15 residues. The V gene's germline CDR1 is SGDLS and CDR2 YYNGEE.

The chain couples TRBV19 to TRBJ1-2, with a weak D call TRBD1 (5 bases). The germline V gene has CDR1 LNHDA and CDR2 SQIVND (reference sequence). CDR3 size: 15 residues. V lost 2 bases and J lost 4, with 14 bases in between. In nucleotides, the CDR3 is TGTGCCAGTAGTATATCCTCCAGGGATCCCTATGGCTACACCTTC. Its protein product is CASSISSRDPYGYTF.

This chain links TRBV30 with TRBJ1-2; D is ambiguous. V shed 8 bases and J shed 1 base, with 11 bases lying between them. Germline V CDR1 and CDR2: GTSNPN, SVGIG (reference sequence). The CDR3 contains 12 residues. The chain's CDR3 is CAERAFNYGYTF. The CDR3 bases are TGTGCCGAACGGGCCTTTAACTATGGCTACACCTTC.

The rearrangement joins TRBV9 to TRBJ2-5; 10 positions match TRBD2. The J call may be in error: the DNA end matches TRBJ2-7 better. The CDR3 runs to 14 residues. CDR1 SGDLS and CDR2 YYNGEE come from the germline V gene. The CDR3 loop is CASSASGGAYEQYF. For the CDR3, the DNA is TGTGCCAGCAGCGCCAGCGGGGGGGCCTACGAGCAGTACTTC.

V is TRBV29-1 and J is TRBJ2-1; perhaps TRBD1 as D (5 bases). CDR3 length: 14 amino acids. Germline V lookup: CDR1 SQVTM, CDR2 ANQGSEA. Trimming took off 7 bases at V and 0 bases at J, with 13 bases between the two ends. CDR3 sequence reads: CSGDRADSYNEQFF. CDR3 bases: TGCAGCGGAGACAGAGCCGACTCCTACAATGAGCAGTTCTTC.

The V gene is TRBV6-1, the J gene TRBJ1-4; no reliable D call. Germline CDR1 and CDR2: MNHNS and SASEGT. The length of the CDR3 is 13 residues. Trimming shortened V by 5 bases and J by 8 bases, and 12 bases separated the two germline ends. CDR3: CASSTRQVEKLFF. The CDR3 bases are TGTGCCAGCAGTACTCGCCAGGTGGAAAAACTGTTTTTT.

The rearrangement joins TRBV19 to TRBJ2-5; D call uncertain. Germline assignment: CDR1 LNHDA and CDR2 SQIVND (reference sequence). V was clipped by 7 bases and J by 1 base, with 13 bases between them. The CDR3 loop spans 14 amino acids. As DNA, the CDR3 is TGTGCCAGTAAGTCTTGGGGAACCCAAGAGACCCAGTACTTC. This sequence encodes CASKSWGTQETQYF.

The J gene is TRBJ1-3, the V gene TRBV30; no definite D call. Trimming stripped 5 bases from V and 7 bases from J, with 15 bases between. Germline assignment: CDR1 GTSNPN and CDR2 SVGIG (reference sequence). This CDR3 has 13 amino acids. The CDR3 is CAWLHLQGNTIYF. DNA for the CDR3: TGTGCCTGGCTCCACTTACAAGGGAACACCATATATTTT. Based on the CDR3 plus reference TRBV30 and TRBJ1-3, the full variable domain is SQTIHQWPATLVQPVGSPLSLECTVEGTSNPNLYWYRQAAGRGLQLLFYSVGIGQISSEVPQNLSASRPQDRQFILSSKKLLLSDSGFYLCAWLHLQGNTIYFGEGSWLTVV.